This T cell receptor (beta chain) was profiled in a study of T cell responses to AZD1222 COVID-19 vaccine (TCRdb year 2021). For the study in its entirety: Because spike-specific TCR depth and breadth did not differ between the two schedules, AZD1222 recipients who got a second dose at roughly 4 weeks were pooled with those who got a second dose at roughly 12 weeks. TCR sequencing covered approximately 230 trial participants: about 210 given two doses of AZD1222 and 26 given two doses of MenACWY control vaccine. Trial participants were enrolled into age subgroups of 18-55, 56-69 and 70-plus years, which contained about 160, 30 and 59 TCR-sequenced participants, respectively. General findings and caveats noted by the study authors: The vaccine-associated CD4 TCRs covered the entire spike protein, and the dominant responses fell in regions 160-218 and 743-854. Only five to seven AZD1222 recipients were SARS-CoV-2 seropositive at baseline, limiting conclusions about previously exposed vaccinees. No day 14 peak-response samples were available, so repertoires were characterized only after the peak T cell response. The 56-69-year group was small, and its depth increase did not reach significance, likely because of low power. After two AZD1222 doses, spike-specific TCR breadth and depth were significantly higher than at day 0 and than in MenACWY recipients. Participants were mostly white British, with more females than males. The authors suggested clonal diversity may have been underestimated. Nearly half of unique spike-specific TCRs reportedly recognized epitopes outside regions mutated in the B.1.351 and B.1.1.7 variants.

The CDR3 regions of human TCRbeta chains were subjected to immunosequencing. In the source study's methods: TCRs in the repertoires were compared against a reference library of SARS-CoV-2-specific TCRs that had been generated with the MIRA antigen-specificity platform. Breadth was defined as the fraction of unique TCRs that were SARS-CoV-2-associated. Depth was defined as the fraction of total T cells that were SARS-CoV-2-associated. Each spike-specific TCR was assigned to its reactive spike region and to a CD4 or CD8 class using the MIRA data. Log10-transformed breadth and depth values were compared by one-way ANOVA with Sidak's multiple comparisons tests. The clones in this table, taken by TCRdb from immuneACCESS, are in-frame only. Not every clone is retained; where verified, under half of the shortfall comes from an unresolved V gene, and the cause of the rest is unknown. Clone size and the V and J calls come from that table; the DNA yielded D and trimming. For this sample there are 110,000 to 150,000 clones; around nine tenths appear just once. The ten largest make up about 3.8% of the sample.

The germline V gene (reference sequence) yields SGHNT for CDR1 and YYREEE for CDR2. The CDR3 covers 15 residues, taking in both the cysteine and the phenylalanine. Left in the record is the CDR3 DNA by itself, 45 bases read in frame from the first base. The trim is 4 bases for V and 5 bases for J, with a gap of 19 bases between the germline ends. In light of the paper, this sample's time point label describes: baseline before first vaccination. Vaccinee samples were obtained from the UK trials COV001 and COV002, which included a single-blind randomized controlled phase 2/3 trial of AZD1222 (ChAdOx1 nCoV-19) in healthy adults. For TCRbeta chain sequencing, PBMC samples were collected from trial participants at day 0 and at day 28 after the second dose. As to this clone: Its antigen target is currently unknown. The input lacks base qualities; no much larger clone sits a single base away.

This TCR derives from an adult in good health. This sequence uses TRBV5-4 and TRBJ2-7; the best D guess is TRBD1, with 7 bases matching. Sample: peripheral blood, taken on day 0 of AZD1222 vaccination. CDR3 region: CASSPRGARFHEQYF. The DNA reads TGTGCCAGCAGCCCCAGGGGGGCAAGGTTCCACGAGCAGTACTTC. Outside the CDR3, residues come from the reference TRBV5-4 and TRBJ2-7 proteins, so the full variable domain is: ETGVTQSPTHLIKTRGQQVTLRCSSQSGHNTVSWYQQALGQGPQFIFQYYREEENGRGNFPPRFSGLQFPNYSSELNVNALELDDSALYLCASSPRGARFHEQYFGPGTRLTVT.